This T cell receptor (beta chain) was observed in a study of shared clonotypes between healthy human individuals. Template for every sorted-subset replicate PCR totaled around 200 ng DNA, around 32,000 T cell genomes. Data came from immunoSEQ multiplex PCR; TCRdb stores just in-frame clones and leaves some out. The sample has 950,000 to 1,100,000 clones, 65% to 75% seen once. Findings and caveats of the study: Non-shared clonotypes showed lower generation probabilities than clonotypes common to all four donors. Compared with memory subsets, naive subsets generally had larger estimated richness. Sampling included only blood; tissue repertoires likely differ.

This clone was recorded only once. Its antigen is undetermined. Germline CDR1 and CDR2: SNHLY and FYNNEI. V was shortened by 4 bases and J by 3 bases, with 9 bases between the two germline ends. The CDR3 extends over 14 amino acids. V gene TRBV2 combines with J gene TRBJ2-2; tentatively, D is TRBD1 (6 bases). The source of this sequence is a man aged 18 to 30 in good health. The sequenced sample was memory CD4+ T cells sorted from blood. Regarding subset: CD45RA-negative fraction. The CDR3 DNA reads TGTGCCAGCAGTGCCGGACAGTACACCGGGGAGCTGTTTTTT. Encoded protein: CASSAGQYTGELFF. The full variable domain, with the rest looked up from reference TRBV2 and TRBJ2-2, is EPEVTQTPSHQVTQMGQEVILRCVPISNHLYFYWYRQILGQKVEFLVSFYNNEISEKSEIFDDQFSVERPDGSNFTLKIRSTKLEDSAMYFCASSAGQYTGELFFGEGSRLTVL.